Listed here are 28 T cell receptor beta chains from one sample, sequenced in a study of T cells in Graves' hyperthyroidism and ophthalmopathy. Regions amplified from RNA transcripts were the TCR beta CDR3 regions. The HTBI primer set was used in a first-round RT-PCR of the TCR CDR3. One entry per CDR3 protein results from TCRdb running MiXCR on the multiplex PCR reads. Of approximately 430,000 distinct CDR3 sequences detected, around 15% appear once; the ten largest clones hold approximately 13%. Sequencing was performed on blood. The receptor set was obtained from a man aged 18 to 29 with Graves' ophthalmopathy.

The CDR3 here is CASSLVGTSGTGELFF. The CDR3 DNA reads as TGTGCCAGCAGCTTAGTTGGTACTAGCGGCACCGGGGAGCTGTTTTTT. This chain connects TRBV7-8 to TRBJ2-2; 8 bases fit TRBD2. CDR3 length: 16 amino acids. Looked up from germline, CDR1 is SGHVS and CDR2 is FQNEAQ. Trimming removed 1 base from V and 4 bases from J; junction bases left unmatched: 5.

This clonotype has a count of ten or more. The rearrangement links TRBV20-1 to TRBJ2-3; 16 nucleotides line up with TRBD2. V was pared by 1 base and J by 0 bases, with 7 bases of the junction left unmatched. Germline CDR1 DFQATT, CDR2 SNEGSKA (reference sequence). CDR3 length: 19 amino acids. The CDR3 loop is CSARGPGLAGGPSTDTQYF. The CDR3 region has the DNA TGCAGTGCTAGAGGGCCGGGACTAGCGGGGGGGCCGAGCACAGATACGCAGTATTTT.

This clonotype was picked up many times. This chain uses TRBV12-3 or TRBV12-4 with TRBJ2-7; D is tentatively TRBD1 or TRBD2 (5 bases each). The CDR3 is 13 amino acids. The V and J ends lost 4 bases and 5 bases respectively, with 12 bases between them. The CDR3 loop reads CASSWDRVDEQYF. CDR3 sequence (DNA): TGTGCCAGCAGTTGGGACCGAGTCGACGAGCAGTACTTC.

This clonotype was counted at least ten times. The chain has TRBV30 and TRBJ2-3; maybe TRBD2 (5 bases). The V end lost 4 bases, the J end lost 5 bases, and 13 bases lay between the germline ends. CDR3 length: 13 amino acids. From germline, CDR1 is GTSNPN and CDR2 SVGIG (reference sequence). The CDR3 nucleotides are TGTGCCTGGATTAGAGGGAGCGGAGATACGCAGTATTTT. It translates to CAWIRGSGDTQYF.

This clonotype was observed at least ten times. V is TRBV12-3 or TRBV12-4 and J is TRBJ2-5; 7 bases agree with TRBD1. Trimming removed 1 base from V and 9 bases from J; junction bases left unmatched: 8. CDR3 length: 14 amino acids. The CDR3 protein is CASSLVHRGSAQYF. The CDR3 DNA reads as TGTGCCAGCAGTTTAGTACACAGGGGATCGGCCCAGTACTTC.

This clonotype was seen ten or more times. CDR3 coding DNA: TGCGCCAGCGGCAAGGAAAGCTCCTACAATGAGCAGTTCTTC. Translating it yields CASGKESSYNEQFF. This chain joins TRBV5-1 and TRBJ2-1; D is undetermined. With 7 bases removed from V and 0 bases from J, the gap between germline ends came to 11 bases. The V gene's germline CDR1 is SGHRS and CDR2 YFSETQ. The CDR3 is 14 amino acids.

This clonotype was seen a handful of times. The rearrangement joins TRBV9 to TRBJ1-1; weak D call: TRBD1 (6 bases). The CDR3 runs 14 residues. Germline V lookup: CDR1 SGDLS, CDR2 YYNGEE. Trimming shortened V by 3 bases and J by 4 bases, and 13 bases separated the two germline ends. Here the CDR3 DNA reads TGTGCCAGCAGCGCCCCGACAGGATTCACTGAAGCTTTCTTT. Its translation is CASSAPTGFTEAFF.

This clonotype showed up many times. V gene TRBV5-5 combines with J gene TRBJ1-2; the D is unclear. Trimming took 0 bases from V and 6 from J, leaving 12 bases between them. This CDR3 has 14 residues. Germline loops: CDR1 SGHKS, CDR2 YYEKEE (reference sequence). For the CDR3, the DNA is TGTGCCAGCAGCTTGGTGGTCGGGATACATGGCTACACCTTC. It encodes CASSLVVGIHGYTF.

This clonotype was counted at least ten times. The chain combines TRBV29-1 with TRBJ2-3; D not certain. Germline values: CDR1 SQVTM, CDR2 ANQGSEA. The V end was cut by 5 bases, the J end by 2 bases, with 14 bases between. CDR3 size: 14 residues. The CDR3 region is CSVSVLELTDTQYF. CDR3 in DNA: TGCAGCGTTTCCGTATTGGAACTCACAGATACGCAGTATTTT.

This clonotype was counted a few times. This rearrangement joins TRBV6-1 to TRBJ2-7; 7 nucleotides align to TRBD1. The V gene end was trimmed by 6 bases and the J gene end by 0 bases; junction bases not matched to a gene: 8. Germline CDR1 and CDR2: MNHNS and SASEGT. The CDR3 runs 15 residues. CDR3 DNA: TGTGCCAGCAGCCGAGGGGGCAGTGCCTCCTACGAGCAGTACTTC. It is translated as CASSRGGSASYEQYF.

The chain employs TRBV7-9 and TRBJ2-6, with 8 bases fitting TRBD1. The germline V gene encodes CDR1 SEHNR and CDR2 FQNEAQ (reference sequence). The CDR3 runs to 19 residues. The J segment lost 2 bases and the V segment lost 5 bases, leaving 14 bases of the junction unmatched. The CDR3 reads CASSNRTGRLQPGANVLTF. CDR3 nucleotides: TGTGCCAGCAGCAATAGGACAGGGAGACTTCAACCTGGGGCCAACGTCCTGACTTTC.

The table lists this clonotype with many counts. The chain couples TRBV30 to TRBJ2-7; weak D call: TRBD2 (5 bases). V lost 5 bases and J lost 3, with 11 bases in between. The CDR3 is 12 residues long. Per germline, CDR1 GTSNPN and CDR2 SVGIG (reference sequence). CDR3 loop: CAWGRDLYEQYF. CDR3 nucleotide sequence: TGTGCCTGGGGCCGGGATCTCTACGAGCAGTACTTC. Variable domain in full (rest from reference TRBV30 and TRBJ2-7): SQTIHQWPATLVQPVGSPLSLECTVEGTSNPNLYWYRQAAGRGLQLLFYSVGIGQISSEVPQNLSASRPQDRQFILSSKKLLLSDSGFYLCAWGRDLYEQYFGPGTRLTVT.

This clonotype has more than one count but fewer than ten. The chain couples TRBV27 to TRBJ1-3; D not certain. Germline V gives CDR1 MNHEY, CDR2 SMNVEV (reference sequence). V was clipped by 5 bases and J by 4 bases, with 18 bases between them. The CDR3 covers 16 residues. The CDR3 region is CASSPSVWGLGNTIYF. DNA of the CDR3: TGTGCCAGCAGTCCATCGGTGTGGGGTTTAGGAAACACCATATATTTT.

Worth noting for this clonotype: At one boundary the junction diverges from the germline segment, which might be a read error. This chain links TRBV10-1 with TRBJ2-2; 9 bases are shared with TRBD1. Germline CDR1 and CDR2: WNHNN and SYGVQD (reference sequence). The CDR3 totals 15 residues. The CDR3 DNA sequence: TGCGCCAGCAAAGCGGACAGGGGCAGCACCGGGGGGCTGTTTTTT. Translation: CASKADRGSTGGLFF.

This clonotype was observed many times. CDR3 loop: CARGDGYNSPLHF. The CDR3 DNA is TGTGCCAGGGGGGACGGCTATAATTCACCCCTCCACTTT. The chain joins TRBV2 to TRBJ1-6; D is possibly TRBD1 (5 bases). The CDR3 loop spans 13 amino acids. V lost 9 bases, J lost 3 bases, and 9 bases lay in between. Germline CDR1 reads SNHLY; CDR2 reads FYNNEI.

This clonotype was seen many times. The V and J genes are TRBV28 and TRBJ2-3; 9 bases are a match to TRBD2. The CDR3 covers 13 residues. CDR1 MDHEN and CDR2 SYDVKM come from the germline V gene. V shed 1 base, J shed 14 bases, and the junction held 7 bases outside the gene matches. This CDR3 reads CASSLSRAGGGYF. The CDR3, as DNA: TGTGCCAGCAGTTTATCGCGAGCGGGAGGAGGGTATTTT.

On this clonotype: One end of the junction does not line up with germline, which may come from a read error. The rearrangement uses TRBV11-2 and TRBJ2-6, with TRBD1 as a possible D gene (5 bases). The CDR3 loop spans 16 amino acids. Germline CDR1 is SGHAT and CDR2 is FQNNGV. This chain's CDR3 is CASSLMSYSGADVLTF. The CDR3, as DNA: TGTGCCAGCAGCTTAATGTCTTACTCTGGGGCCGACGTCCTGACTTTC.

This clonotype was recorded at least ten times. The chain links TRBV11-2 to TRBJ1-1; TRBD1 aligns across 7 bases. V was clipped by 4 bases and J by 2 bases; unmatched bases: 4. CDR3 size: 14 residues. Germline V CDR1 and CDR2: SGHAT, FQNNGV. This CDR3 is CASSWGDSNTEAFF. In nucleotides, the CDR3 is TGTGCCAGCAGCTGGGGGGACAGTAACACTGAAGCTTTCTTT.

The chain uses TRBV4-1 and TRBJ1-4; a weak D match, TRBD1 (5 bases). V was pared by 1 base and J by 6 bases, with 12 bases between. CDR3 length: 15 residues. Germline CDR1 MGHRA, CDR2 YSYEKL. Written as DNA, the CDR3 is TGCGCCAGCAGCCAAGTACCCAGGGCTGATGAAAAACTGTTTTTT. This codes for CASSQVPRADEKLFF.

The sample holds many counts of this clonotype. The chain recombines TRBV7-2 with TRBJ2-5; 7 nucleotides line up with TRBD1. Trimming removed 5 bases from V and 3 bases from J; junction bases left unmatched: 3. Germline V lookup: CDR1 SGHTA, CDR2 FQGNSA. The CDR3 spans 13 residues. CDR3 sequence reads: CASSTGQKETQYF. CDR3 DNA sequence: TGTGCCAGCAGCACGGGACAGAAAGAGACCCAGTACTTC.

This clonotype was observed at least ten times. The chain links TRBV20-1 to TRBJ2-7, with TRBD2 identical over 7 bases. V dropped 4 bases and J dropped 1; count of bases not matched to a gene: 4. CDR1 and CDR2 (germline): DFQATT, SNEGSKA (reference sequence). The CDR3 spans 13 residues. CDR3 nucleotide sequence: TGCAGTGCTACCGGACTAGGATCCTACGAGCAGTACTTC. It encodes CSATGLGSYEQYF.

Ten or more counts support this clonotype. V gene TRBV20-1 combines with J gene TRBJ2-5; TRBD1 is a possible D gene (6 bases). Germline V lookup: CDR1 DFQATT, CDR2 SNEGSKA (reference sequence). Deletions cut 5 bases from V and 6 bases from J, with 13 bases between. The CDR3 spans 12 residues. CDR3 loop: CSAQRQAKTQYF. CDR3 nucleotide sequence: TGCAGTGCTCAGCGACAGGCTAAGACCCAGTACTTC.

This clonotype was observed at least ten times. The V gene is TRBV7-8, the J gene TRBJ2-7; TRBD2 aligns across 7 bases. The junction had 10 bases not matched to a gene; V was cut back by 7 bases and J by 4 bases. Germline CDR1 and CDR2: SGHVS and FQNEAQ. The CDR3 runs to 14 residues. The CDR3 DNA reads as TGTGCCAGCACCTTCTCCGGGGGGACGTACGAGCAGTACTTC. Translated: CASTFSGGTYEQYF.

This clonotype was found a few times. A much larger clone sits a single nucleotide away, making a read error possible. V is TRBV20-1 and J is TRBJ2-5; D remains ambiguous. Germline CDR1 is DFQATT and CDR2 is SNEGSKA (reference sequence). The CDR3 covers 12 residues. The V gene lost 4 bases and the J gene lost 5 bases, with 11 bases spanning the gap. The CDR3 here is CSATKCGETQYF. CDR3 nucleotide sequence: TGCAGTGCTACGAAGTGTGGGGAGACCCAGTACTTC.

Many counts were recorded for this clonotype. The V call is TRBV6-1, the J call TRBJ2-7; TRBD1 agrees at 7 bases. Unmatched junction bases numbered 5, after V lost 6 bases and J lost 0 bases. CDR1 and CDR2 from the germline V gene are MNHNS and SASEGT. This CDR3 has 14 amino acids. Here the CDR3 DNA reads TGTGCCAGCAGGGATCCAGGGGGCTCCTACGAGCAGTACTTC. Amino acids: CASRDPGGSYEQYF.

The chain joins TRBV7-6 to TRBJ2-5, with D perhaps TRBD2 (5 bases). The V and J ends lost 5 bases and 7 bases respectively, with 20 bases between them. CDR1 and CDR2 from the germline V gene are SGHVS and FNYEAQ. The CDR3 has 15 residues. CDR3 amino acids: CASSPDRGRPGTQYF. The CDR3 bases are TGTGCCAGCAGCCCAGATAGAGGGCGGCCAGGGACCCAGTACTTC.

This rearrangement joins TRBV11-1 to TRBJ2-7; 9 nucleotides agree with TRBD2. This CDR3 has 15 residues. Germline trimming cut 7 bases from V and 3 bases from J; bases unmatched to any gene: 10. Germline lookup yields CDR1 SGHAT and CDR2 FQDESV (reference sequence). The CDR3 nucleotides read TGTGCCAGCACCCAGTCACTAGCGGGCCTCTACGAGCAGTACTTC. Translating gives CASTQSLAGLYEQYF.

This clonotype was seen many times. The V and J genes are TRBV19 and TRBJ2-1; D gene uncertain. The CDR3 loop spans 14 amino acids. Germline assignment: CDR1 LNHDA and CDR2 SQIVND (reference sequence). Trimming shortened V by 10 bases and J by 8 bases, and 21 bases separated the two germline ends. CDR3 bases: TGTGCCACTTGCTCCCCTCCCGAGATCGATGAGCAGTTCTTC. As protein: CATCSPPEIDEQFF.